The 7 T cell receptor beta chains given below trace back to one sample, sequenced in a study of T cells after yellow fever vaccination. Using its own MiXCR run on the 5' RACE reads, TCRdb lists one record per CDR3 protein. The sample has some 80,000 distinct CDR3 sequences; roughly 14% are singletons. Sequenced here: CD8+ T cells not binding an NS4B(214-222) dextramer, sorted from PBMCs, sampled about 20 days after the first yellow fever vaccination. These receptors were collected from a man between 18 and 29 years old who received the YFV17D yellow fever vaccine.

This clonotype has only a few counts. CDR3 sequence: CASSKGARRDLFQETQYF. The CDR3 DNA is TGTGCCAGCAGCAAAGGGGCTAGAAGAGACCTATTCCAAGAGACCCAGTACTTC. The chain links TRBV21-1 to TRBJ2-5; the table assigns TRBD2, which was not confirmed against the DNA. TRBV21-1 is a pseudogene segment. There are 18 residues in the CDR3.

This clonotype showed up just a few times. The chain recombines TRBV29-1 with TRBJ1-1, with a possible D match to TRBD1 (6 bases). Germline CDR1 and CDR2: SQVTM and ANQGSEA. CDR3 length: 13 amino acids. With 7 bases removed from V and 4 bases from J, the gap between germline ends came to 16 bases. The DNA for the CDR3 is TGCAGCGGGGTGGGGGGCAAAACCACTGAAGCTTTCTTT. It specifies CSGVGGKTTEAFF.

This clonotype has only a few counts. The V call is TRBV20-1, the J call TRBJ2-5; 10 bases map to TRBD2. Germline V gene lookup returns CDR1 DFQATT and CDR2 SNEGSKA (reference sequence). The CDR3 loop spans 14 amino acids. J lost 4 bases, V lost 3 bases, and 5 bases had no gene match. CDR3 DNA sequence: TGCAGTGCTAGGCTAGCGGGGGAGGGAGAGACCCAGTACTTC. As protein: CSARLAGEGETQYF.

The rearrangement links TRBV6-5 to TRBJ2-1, with TRBD2 identical over 9 bases. The J segment lost 4 bases and the V segment lost 6 bases, leaving 7 bases of the junction unmatched. CDR1 is MNHEY and CDR2 is SVGAGI in the germline V gene. CDR3 length: 15 amino acids. The CDR3 nucleotides read TGTGCCAGCAGCTACAGCGGGGGGCCTTACAATGAGCAGTTCTTC. Amino acid sequence: CASSYSGGPYNEQFF.

This clonotype has more than one count but fewer than ten. The chain is built from TRBV29-1 and TRBJ1-4, with D maybe TRBD1 (6 bases). CDR1 and CDR2 (germline): SQVTM, ANQGSEA. This CDR3 comprises 12 residues. V gave up 0 bases and J gave up 10 bases, with 9 bases separating them. CDR3 bases: TGCAGCGTTGAAGAAACAGGGCGAAAACTGTTTTTT. It specifies CSVEETGRKLFF.

The rearrangement joins TRBV15 to TRBJ2-5; 10 bases align to TRBD2. The germline CDR1 and CDR2 sequences are LNHNV and YYDKDF (reference sequence). The CDR3 is 17 residues long. The V gene end was trimmed by 1 base and the J gene end by 4 bases; junction bases not matched to a gene: 9. The CDR3 DNA follows: TGTGCCACCAGCAGAGGCGGCAGGGTAGCGGGAGGAGAGACCCAGTACTTC. Residues: CATSRGGRVAGGETQYF.

The CDR3 DNA sequence: TGTGCCAGCCGCCCCGGGATCTCCCAAGAGACCCAGTACTTC. Its protein product is CASRPGISQETQYF. The chain carries TRBV27 and TRBJ2-5; weak D call: TRBD2 (5 bases). Germline V CDR1 and CDR2: MNHEY, SMNVEV (reference sequence). The length of the CDR3 is 14 residues. With 8 bases removed from V and 1 base from J, the gap between germline ends came to 14 bases.